This T cell receptor (beta chain) was captured in a study of T cell responses to AZD1222 COVID-19 vaccine. The CDR3 has 14 amino acids. The germline CDR1 and CDR2 sequences are SGDLS and YYNGEE. The V gene lost 1 base and the J gene lost 3 bases, with 8 bases spanning the gap. Profiled with immunoSEQ multiplex PCR; TCRdb holds only in-frame clones, not every one. The table records about 150,000 clones, 85% to 95% of them present only once. The sample here was peripheral blood, taken 28 days after the second AZD1222 dose. The TCR sequence derives from an adult who received the AZD1222 COVID-19 vaccine. V gene TRBV9 combines with J gene TRBJ2-1, with no clear D. The CDR3 bases are TGTGCCAGCAGCGTAACTAATAACTACAATGAGCAGTTCTTC. Residues: CASSVTNNYNEQFF.